This note documents a single T cell receptor (beta chain) sequence. What antigen it recognizes has not been identified. Base qualities are missing; no much larger clone stands one base away. The library came from the immunoSEQ multiplex PCR assay. TCRdb took this table from immuneACCESS and kept in-frame rearrangements with V and J called. Such tables lack part of the clones; where checked against another copy, unresolved V genes explain under half of the gap, and the rest is unexplained. Within this sample are 20,000 to 25,000 clones, with about 91% of them counted one time only. About 7.2% of the sample is held by the ten biggest clonotypes. This sample was taken from a study of PD-1 and CTLA-4 blockade in melanoma (dated by TCRdb to about 2021). Looking at the study overall: In patients with melanoma, the study measured the effects of PD-1 blockade versus CTLA-4 blockade on the melanoma-reactive CD8 T cell response.

There are 13 amino acids in the CDR3, from cysteine to phenylalanine inclusive. The kept DNA is CDR3 alone, 39 bases in frame from the first base. The germline V gene encodes CDR1 MGHRA and CDR2 YSYEKL. The junction shows trimming of 3 bases on V and 3 bases on J, plus 8 bases between the germline ends. Material: CD8+ T cells from peripheral blood, obtained before anti-PD-1 treatment. This sequence uses TRBV4-1 and TRBJ1-1, with a tentative D gene TRBD1 over 5 matching bases. The clonotype originates from a human donor with melanoma. DNA sequence: TGCGCCAGCAGCCACGGGGGGGACACTGAAGCTTTCTTT. It translates as CASSHGGDTEAFF.